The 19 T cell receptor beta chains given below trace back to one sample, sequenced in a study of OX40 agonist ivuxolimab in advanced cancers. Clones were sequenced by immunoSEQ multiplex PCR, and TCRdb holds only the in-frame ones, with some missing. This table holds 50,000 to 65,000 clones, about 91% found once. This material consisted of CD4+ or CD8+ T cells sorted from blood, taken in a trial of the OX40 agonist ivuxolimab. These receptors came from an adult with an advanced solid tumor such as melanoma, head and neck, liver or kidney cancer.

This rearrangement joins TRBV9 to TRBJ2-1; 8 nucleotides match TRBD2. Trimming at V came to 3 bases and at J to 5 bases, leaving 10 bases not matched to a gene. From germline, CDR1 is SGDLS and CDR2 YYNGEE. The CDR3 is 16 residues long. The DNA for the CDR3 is TGTGCCAGCAGCGAACAGCTAACGGGAGGGAACAATGAGCAGTTCTTC. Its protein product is CASSEQLTGGNNEQFF.

Here the CDR3 DNA reads TGTGCCTGGAGTGTATTTGGGGGTAAACAGCCCCAGCATTTT. This sequence encodes CAWSVFGGKQPQHF. This rearrangement joins TRBV30 to TRBJ1-5, with a possible D match to TRBD1 (5 bases). Trimming shortened V by 0 bases and J by 7 bases, and 13 bases separated the two germline ends. The germline CDR1 and CDR2 sequences are GTSNPN and SVGIG (reference sequence). The CDR3 is 14 residues long.

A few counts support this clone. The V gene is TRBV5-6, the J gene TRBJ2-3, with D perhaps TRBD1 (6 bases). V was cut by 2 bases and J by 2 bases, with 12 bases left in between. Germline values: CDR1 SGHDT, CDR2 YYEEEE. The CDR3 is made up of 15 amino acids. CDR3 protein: CASSLLQGPTDTQYF. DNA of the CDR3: TGTGCCAGCAGCTTACTACAGGGTCCCACAGATACGCAGTATTTT.

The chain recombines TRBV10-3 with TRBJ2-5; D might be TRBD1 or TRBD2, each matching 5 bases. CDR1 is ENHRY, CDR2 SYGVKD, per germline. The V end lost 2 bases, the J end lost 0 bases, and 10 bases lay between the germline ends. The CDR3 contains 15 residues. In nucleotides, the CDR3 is TGTGCCATCAGTGAGCACCGGGGCAACCAAGAGACCCAGTACTTC. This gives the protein CAISEHRGNQETQYF.

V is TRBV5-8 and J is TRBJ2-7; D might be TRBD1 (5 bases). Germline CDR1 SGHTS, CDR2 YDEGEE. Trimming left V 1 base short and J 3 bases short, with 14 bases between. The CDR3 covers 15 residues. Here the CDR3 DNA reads TGTGCCAGCAGCTTGATACAGGACCCTCGCTACGAGCAGTACTTC. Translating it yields CASSLIQDPRYEQYF. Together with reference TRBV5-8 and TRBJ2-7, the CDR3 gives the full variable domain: EAGVTQSPTHLIKTRGQQATLRCSPISGHTSVYWYQQALGLGLQFLLWYDEGEERNRGNFPPRFSGRQFPNYSSELNVNALELEDSALYLCASSLIQDPRYEQYFGPGTRLTVT.

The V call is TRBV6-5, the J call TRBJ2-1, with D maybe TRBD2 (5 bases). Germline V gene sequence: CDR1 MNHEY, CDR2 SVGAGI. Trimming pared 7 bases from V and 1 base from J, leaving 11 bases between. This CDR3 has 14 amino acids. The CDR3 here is CASTGIDSYNEQFF. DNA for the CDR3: TGTGCCAGCACCGGGATAGATTCCTACAATGAGCAGTTCTTC.

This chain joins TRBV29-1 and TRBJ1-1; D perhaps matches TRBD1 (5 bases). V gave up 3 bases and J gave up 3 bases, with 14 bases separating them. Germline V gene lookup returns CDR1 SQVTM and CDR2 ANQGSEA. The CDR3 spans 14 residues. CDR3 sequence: CSVDQDIRYTEAFF. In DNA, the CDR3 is TGCAGCGTTGATCAGGACATAAGATACACTGAAGCTTTCTTT.

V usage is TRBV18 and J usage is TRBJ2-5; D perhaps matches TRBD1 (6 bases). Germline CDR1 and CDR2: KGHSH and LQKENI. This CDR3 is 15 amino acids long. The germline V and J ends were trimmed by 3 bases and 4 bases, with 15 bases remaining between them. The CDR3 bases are TGTGCCAGCTCACCTTTAGACTCCAGGGGAGAGACCCAGTACTTC. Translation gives CASSPLDSRGETQYF.

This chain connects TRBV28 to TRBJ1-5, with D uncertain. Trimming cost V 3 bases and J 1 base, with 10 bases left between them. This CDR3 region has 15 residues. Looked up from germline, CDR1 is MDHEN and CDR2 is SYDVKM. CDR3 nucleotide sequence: TGTGCCAGCAGTTTTTCGGGCGAAAGCAATCAGCCCCAGCATTTT. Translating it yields CASSFSGESNQPQHF.

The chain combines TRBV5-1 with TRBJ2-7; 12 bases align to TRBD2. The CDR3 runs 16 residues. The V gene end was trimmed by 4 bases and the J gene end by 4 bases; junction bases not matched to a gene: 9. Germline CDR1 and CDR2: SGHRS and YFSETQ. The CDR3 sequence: CASSPRTSGNSYEQYF. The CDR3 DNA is TGCGCCAGCAGCCCTCGGACTAGCGGGAATTCATACGAGCAGTACTTC.

The CDR3 loop is CAISLGQGLETQYF. The CDR3 DNA sequence: TGTGCCATCAGCCTAGGACAGGGTTTAGAGACCCAGTACTTC. The V gene is TRBV10-3, the J gene TRBJ2-5; 8 bases are shared with TRBD1. Germline V gives CDR1 ENHRY, CDR2 SYGVKD. The CDR3 extends over 14 amino acids. Trimming cost V 6 bases and J 4 bases; bases outside gene matches: 7.

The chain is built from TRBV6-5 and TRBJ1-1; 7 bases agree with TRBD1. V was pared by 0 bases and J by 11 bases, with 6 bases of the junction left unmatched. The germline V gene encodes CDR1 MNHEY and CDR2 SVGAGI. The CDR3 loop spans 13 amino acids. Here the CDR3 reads CASSYSEGAGAFF. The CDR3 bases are TGTGCCAGCAGTTACTCCGAGGGGGCGGGGGCTTTCTTT.

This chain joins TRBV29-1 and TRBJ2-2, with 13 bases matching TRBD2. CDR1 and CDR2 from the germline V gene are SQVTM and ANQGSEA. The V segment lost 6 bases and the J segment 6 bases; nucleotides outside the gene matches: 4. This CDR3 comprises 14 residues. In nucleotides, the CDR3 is TGCAGCGTCGGGACTAGCGGGACGGCCGGGGAGCTGTTTTTT. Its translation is CSVGTSGTAGELFF.

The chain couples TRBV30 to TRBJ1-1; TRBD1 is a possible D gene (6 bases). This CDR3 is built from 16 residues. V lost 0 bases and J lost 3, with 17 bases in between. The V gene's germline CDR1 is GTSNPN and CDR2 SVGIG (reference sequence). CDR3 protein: CAWSVYGGPRHTEAFF. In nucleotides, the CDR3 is TGTGCCTGGAGTGTATATGGGGGGCCTAGACACACTGAAGCTTTCTTT. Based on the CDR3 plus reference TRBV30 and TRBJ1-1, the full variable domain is SQTIHQWPATLVQPVGSPLSLECTVEGTSNPNLYWYRQAAGRGLQLLFYSVGIGQISSEVPQNLSASRPQDRQFILSSKKLLLSDSGFYLCAWSVYGGPRHTEAFFGQGTRLTVV.

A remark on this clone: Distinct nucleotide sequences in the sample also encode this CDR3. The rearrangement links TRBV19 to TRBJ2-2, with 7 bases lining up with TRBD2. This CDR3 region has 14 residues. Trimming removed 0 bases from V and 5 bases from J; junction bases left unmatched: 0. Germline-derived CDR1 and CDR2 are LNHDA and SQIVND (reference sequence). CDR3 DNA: TGTGCCAGTAGTATAGACGGGGGGACCGGGGAGCTGTTTTTT. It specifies CASSIDGGTGELFF.

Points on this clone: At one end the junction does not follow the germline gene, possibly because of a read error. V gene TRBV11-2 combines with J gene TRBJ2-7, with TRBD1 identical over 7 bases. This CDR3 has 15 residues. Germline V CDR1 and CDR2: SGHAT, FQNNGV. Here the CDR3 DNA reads TGTGCCGGCAGCACCCCGGACAGGTGGGGTATAGAGCAGTACTTC. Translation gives CAGSTPDRWGIEQYF.

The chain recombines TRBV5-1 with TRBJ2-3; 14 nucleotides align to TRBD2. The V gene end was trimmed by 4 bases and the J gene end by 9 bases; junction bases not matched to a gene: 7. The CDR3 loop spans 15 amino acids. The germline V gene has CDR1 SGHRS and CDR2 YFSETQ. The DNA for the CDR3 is TGCGCCAGCAGCCTGGGACTAGCGGGAGTAGGCACGCAGTATTTT. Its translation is CASSLGLAGVGTQYF.

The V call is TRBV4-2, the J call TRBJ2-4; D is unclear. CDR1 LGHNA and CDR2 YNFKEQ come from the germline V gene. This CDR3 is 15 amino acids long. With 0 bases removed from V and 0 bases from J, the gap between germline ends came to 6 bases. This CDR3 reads CASSQETLAKNIQYF. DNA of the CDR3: TGTGCCAGCAGCCAAGAAACCCTAGCCAAAAACATTCAGTACTTC.

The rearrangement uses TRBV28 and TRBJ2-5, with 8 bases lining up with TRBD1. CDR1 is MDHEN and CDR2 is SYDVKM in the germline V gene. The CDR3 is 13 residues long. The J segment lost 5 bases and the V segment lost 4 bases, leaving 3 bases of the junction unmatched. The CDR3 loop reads CASSSQGAETQYF. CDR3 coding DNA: TGTGCCAGCAGTTCCCAGGGGGCGGAGACCCAGTACTTC.